A single sample gave rise to the 12 T cell receptor beta chains below, sequenced in a study of tumor-infiltrating lymphocytes in primary liver carcinoma. Both RNA and DNA were isolated together from around 20-30 mg of bulk tissue that had not been sorted. TCR beta cDNA was prepared out of 500 ng total RNA by means of a constant-region primer. ARM-PCR was slightly modified, and three nested multiplex PCR rounds with it gave rise to the TCR beta libraries. Researchers ran the first two PCR rounds for about 11 cycles each with TRBV1-TRBV30 forward primers and a C-beta reverse primer. One entry per CDR3 protein, called by TCRdb with MiXCR from the multiplex PCR reads. The data show fewer than 30,000 distinct CDR3 sequences, roughly 80% seen once. Sequences were obtained from liver tumor tissue from sampling region 3. Subset specified: tumor region T3, left-lateral pole. The receptors stem from a middle-aged man with primary liver carcinoma and hepatitis B virus infection.

For this clonotype: Since the CDR3 does not end with the conserved phenylalanine or tryptophan, this likely comes from a read error. Because the CDR3's place on the DNA is in doubt, the DNA is left out and the CDR3 is given as listed by TCRdb. The chain recombines TRBV5-5 with TRBJ2-1; the table's D gene call, TRBD1, was not cross checked with the DNA. The CDR3 has 15 residues if both end residues are counted. Looked up from germline, CDR1 is SGHKS and CDR2 is YYEKEE (reference sequence). The CDR3 is CPSSHGQGSYNEQLI.

This clonotype appeared once. In this CDR3 the conserved last residue, phenylalanine or tryptophan, is missing, so a read error is likely. The chain couples TRBV4-3 to TRBJ2-3, with D possibly being TRBD2 (6 bases). CDR3 length equals 16 residues. Germline assignment: CDR1 LGHNA and CDR2 YSLEER. CDR3 coding DNA: TGCGCCAGCAGCCAAGAGGCGTACGGGAGATATGATACTCAGTATGTT. Its translation is CASSQEAYGRYDTQYV.

With respect to this clonotype: The missing conserved phenylalanine or tryptophan at the end of this CDR3 makes a read error likely. V gene TRBV5-1 combines with J gene TRBJ1-3, with a possible D match to TRBD1 (5 bases). CDR3 size: 15 residues. The germline V gene encodes CDR1 SGHRS and CDR2 YFSETQ. The CDR3: CASSQNRNTGNAIYL. The CDR3 DNA reads TGCGCCAGCAGTCAAAACAGGAATACTGGAAACGCCATATATCTT.

This chain links TRBV5-1 with TRBJ2-5; 10 bases agree with TRBD2. V shed 4 bases, J shed 2 bases, and the junction held 23 bases outside the gene matches. The CDR3 runs 21 residues. Germline values: CDR1 SGHRS, CDR2 YFSETQ. CDR3 coding DNA: TGCGCCAGCAGCCTTGCAGCTCTAGCGGGAGAGCTTAAAGGGCGGCAAGAGACCCAGTACTTC. This sequence encodes CASSLAALAGELKGRQETQYF.

The table lists this clonotype with a few counts. A much bigger clone sits one base away, suggesting this may be a read error. V and J are TRBV7-9 and TRBJ1-1; 10 bases fit TRBD1. J lost 4 bases, V lost 7 bases, and 3 bases had no gene match. Germline V CDR1 and CDR2: SEHNR, FQNEAQ (reference sequence). CDR3 size: 13 residues. CDR3: CASNRTGGTEAFF. In DNA form, the CDR3 reads TGTGCCAGCAACCGGACAGGGGGCACTGAAGCTTTCTTT.

Concerning this clonotype: At one end the junction does not follow the germline gene, possibly because of a read error. The chain combines TRBV28 with TRBJ2-7; tentatively, D is TRBD2 (5 bases). This CDR3 spans 14 amino acids. The germline gives CDR1 MDHEN, CDR2 SYDVKM. Written as DNA, the CDR3 is TGTGCCAGCATCCGGAGAGGAGGCTCCTACAAGCAGTACTTC. Encoded protein: CASIRRGGSYKQYF. Combining the CDR3 with reference TRBV28 and TRBJ2-7 gives the whole variable domain DVKVTQSSRYLVKRTGEKVFLECVQDMDHENMFWYRQDPGLGLRLIYFSYDVKMKEKGDIPEGYSVSREKKERFSLILESASTNQTSMYLCASIRRGGSYKQYFGPGTRLTVT.

This clonotype was counted a single time. The rearrangement joins TRBV4-1 to TRBJ2-2; TRBD1 might be the D (6 bases). Germline V lookup: CDR1 MGHRA, CDR2 YSYEKL. The CDR3 contains 16 residues. V shed 10 bases and J shed 9 bases, with 27 bases lying between them. CDR3 sequence: CANNDLDRGLTWELFF. As DNA, the CDR3 is TGCGCCAACAACGATCTGGACAGAGGGTTAACCTGGGAGCTGTTTTTT.

The chain has TRBV7-9 and TRBJ2-1, with no clear D. Germline V CDR1 and CDR2: SEHNR, FQNEAQ (reference sequence). There are 14 residues in the CDR3. CDR3: CVNSFGPGRNEQFF. The CDR3, as DNA: TGTGTCAACAGCTTTGGGCCAGGTCGGAATGAGCAGTTCTTC.

The J gene is TRBJ2-1, the V gene TRBV6-2 or TRBV6-3; 7 nucleotides line up with TRBD2. Germline V gene lookup returns CDR1 MNHEY and CDR2 SVGEGT. J gave up 6 bases and V 4 bases, and 12 bases lay outside the gene matches. The CDR3 sequence is 16 residues long. The CDR3 loop is CASSSGGSGKVNEQFF. The CDR3 DNA reads as TGTGCCAGCAGTTCCGGGGGGAGTGGGAAGGTCAATGAGCAGTTCTTC.

This chain uses TRBV12-5 with TRBJ2-5, with D tentatively TRBD1 (6 bases). V lost 9 bases to trimming and J lost 5 bases, with 19 bases between them. Germline V lookup: CDR1 LGHNT, CDR2 FRNRAP. The CDR3 contains 14 residues. The CDR3 DNA sequence: TGTGCTAGCGGGCCCGGACAGAGACTGGAGACCCAGTACTTC. Translated, it gives CASGPGQRLETQYF.

Concerning this clonotype itself: One end of the junction fails to match germline, which may point to a read error. The V call is TRBV6-5, the J call TRBJ2-7; 9 positions match TRBD1. This CDR3 is built from 14 residues. CDR1 and CDR2 (germline): MNHEY, SVGAGI. The DNA for the CDR3 is TGTGTCAGCCACTCCGGGACAGGGTATAACGACCAGTACTTC. It codes for CVSHSGTGYNDQYF.

As concerns this clonotype: Relative to the germline gene, one junction end is altered; a read error may explain this. The rearrangement uses TRBV6-2 or TRBV6-3 and TRBJ2-5; 9 positions match TRBD1. Per germline, CDR1 MNHEY and CDR2 SVGEGT. CDR3 size: 13 residues. DNA of the CDR3: TGTGCCAGCAGCCGGGACAGGGAAGAGACCAAGTATTTC. This encodes CASSRDREETKYF.